These T cell receptor beta chains were read from a single sample in a study of T cells in Graves' hyperthyroidism and ophthalmopathy. TCRdb recomputed calls from the multiplex PCR reads with MiXCR, one row per CDR3 protein. The sample carries about 180,000 distinct CDR3 sequences, over 15% recorded once. The specimen sequenced was blood. These TCRs come from a woman aged 50 to 60 with Graves' hyperthyroidism. The CDR3 runs from the conserved cysteine through the conserved F or W. A D gene is named only where the DNA matches it firmly. Clone size is not always given. Where it is, it says once, few, many or a class for expanded clones.

j_call clone_size v_call d_call cdr3_nt cdr3_aa
TRBJ2-1 many TRBV11-2 TRBD2 TGTGCCAGCAGCTTAGTTGCGGGGGGGTCCTTGAGAGAGCAGTTCTTC CASSLVAGGSLREQFF
TRBJ2-1 few TRBV7-3 TRBD2 TGTGCCAGCAGCCCTGCCGGGAGGGTCAATGAGCAGTTCTTC CASSPAGRVNEQFF
TRBJ1-5 many TRBV4-1 - TGCGCCAGCAGCCAAGATTGGGGGCAAGCGTTTCAGCCCCAGCATTTT CASSQDWGQAFQPQHF
TRBJ1-4 many TRBV6-5 - TGTGCCAGCGCCCGGGACACTGCAACTAATGAAAAACTGTTTTTT CASARDTATNEKLFF
TRBJ1-1 many TRBV12-3/TRBV12-4 - TGTGCCAGCACCTCACCTTACACTGAAGCTTTCTTT CASTSPYTEAFF
TRBJ2-5 many TRBV4-1 - TGCGCCAGCAGCCAAGCCTTCGGGGAGACCCAGTACTTC CASSQAFGETQYF
TRBJ1-2 many TRBV6-1 - TGTGCCAGTGGACGGAACTATGGCTACACCTTC CASGRNYGYTF
TRBJ1-4 many TRBV7-3 - TGTGCCAGCAGCTTAACCTCAGGGGCGGGTGAAAAACTGTTTTTT CASSLTSGAGEKLFF
TRBJ1-1 few TRBV18 - TGTGCCAGCTCCAGCGGGGCAGGGACCAACACTGAAGCTTTCTTT CASSSGAGTNTEAFF
TRBJ1-2 many TRBV7-9 - TGTGCCATCCCTGGGGGGGGCTCTTATGGCTACACCTTC CAIPGGGSYGYTF
TRBJ2-4 many TRBV28 - TGTGCCAGCAGTGCCAGACGGTTACTAGCCAAAAACATTCAGTACTTC CASSARRLLAKNIQYF
TRBJ1-1 many TRBV27 - TGTGCCAGCAGTTTATCCAGGGGACTTACTGAAGCTTTCTTT CASSLSRGLTEAFF
TRBJ1-2 - TRBV20-1 - TGCAGTGCTAGTTTCCCGAACAGGGAAGTTAACTATGGCTACACCTTC CSASFPNREVNYGYTF
TRBJ1-3 - TRBV20-1 - TGCAGTGCTAGAGTGGGGGGCGCATCTGGAAACACCATATATTTT CSARVGGASGNTIYF
TRBJ2-1 few TRBV10-1 TRBD1 TGCGCCAGCAGGATCGGGACAGGGGTCTCTCGGGCGACTAGGAGCTCCTACAATGAGCAGTTCTTC CASRIGTGVSRATRSSYNEQFF
TRBJ2-1 - TRBV28 - TGCGCCAGCAGCCAAGAAGGGTGGGGCAGCCTGAGTGAGCAGTTCTTC CASSQEGWGSLSEQFF
TRBJ2-1 many TRBV20-1 - TGCAGTGCTAGAGGTCCAGGACGGCAGTTCTTC CSARGPGRQFF
TRBJ1-1 many TRBV7-8 - TGTGCCAGCAGCTTAAGCCGAAGGGGTGAAGCTTTCTTT CASSLSRRGEAFF
TRBJ1-1 many TRBV28 - TGTGCCAGCAGTTCGATCGGTAGTTACACTGAAGCTTTCTTT CASSSIGSYTEAFF
TRBJ1-2 many TRBV6-2/TRBV6-3 - TGTGCCAGCAGTTCTCCCCTCACCGCTTTTAACTATGGCTACACCTTC CASSSPLTAFNYGYTF
TRBJ2-7 - TRBV5-1 - TGCGCCAGCAGCTTGGTGGCAGGGGTCGCCTACGAGCAGTACTTC CASSLVAGVAYEQYF
TRBJ2-3 - TRBV12-3/TRBV12-4 TRBD2 TGTGCCAGCAGCCTACCCCCACTAGCGGGAGCCCCAGATACGCAGTATTTT CASSLPPLAGAPDTQYF
TRBJ1-1 many TRBV29-1 - TGCAGCGTTTACGGACAGCCGGGCACTGAAGCTTTCTTT CSVYGQPGTEAFF
TRBJ2-1 many TRBV5-6 - TGTGCCAGCAGCTTGGGGACCTACAATGAGCAGTTCTTC CASSLGTYNEQFF
TRBJ1-2 - TRBV6-5 - TGTGCCAGCAGTTACTCCGTGGCAGGGGTTGGCGGCTACACCTTC CASSYSVAGVGGYTF
TRBJ1-1 many TRBV29-1 - TGCAGCGGCCACGGGGGGGAAACTGAAGCTTTCTTT CSGHGGETEAFF
TRBJ2-5 few TRBV10-3 TRBD1 TGTGCCATCAGTGACCCCAGGACAGGGCAAGAGACCCAGTACTTC CAISDPRTGQETQYF
TRBJ2-3 - TRBV12-5 - TGTGCTAGTTTGGATGGCGGGATGGGTACGCAGTATTTT CASLDGGMGTQYF
TRBJ1-1 many TRBV6-6 - TGTGCCAGCAGTTACGATAGAGGGAGGGGTACTGAAGCTTTCTTT CASSYDRGRGTEAFF
TRBJ1-2 many TRBV7-2 - TGTGCCAGCAGCTTAGACATCTACCCCTATGGCTACACCTTC CASSLDIYPYGYTF
TRBJ1-2 many TRBV20-1 - TGCAGTGCTTCTTACTATGGCTACACCTTC CSASYYGYTF
TRBJ1-1 many TRBV5-1 - TGCGCCAGCAGCCCGATAGACGGCACTGAAGCTTTCTTT CASSPIDGTEAFF
TRBJ2-7 - TRBV14 - TGTGCCAGCAGCCAAGAGCAGGGTTCCTACGAGCAGTACTTC CASSQEQGSYEQYF
TRBJ1-1 many TRBV19 - TGTGCCAGCCGGGATCTAAGGATGAACACTGAAGCTTTCTTT CASRDLRMNTEAFF
TRBJ1-1 many TRBV3-1 TRBD1 TGTGCCAGCAGCCGACAGGGCCAGAACACTGAAGCTTTCTTT CASSRQGQNTEAFF
TRBJ2-7 - TRBV4-1 - TGCGCCAGCAGCCAAGAGTACGGTTACGAGCAGTACTTC CASSQEYGYEQYF
TRBJ2-5 few TRBV7-9 TRBD1 TGTGCCAGCAGCCCTCACCGGGACAGGGCGACCCAGTACTTC CASSPHRDRATQYF
TRBJ1-5 many TRBV19 - TGTGCCAGTAAAACAGGGTGGGGGAATCAGCCCCAGCATTTT CASKTGWGNQPQHF
TRBJ1-4 many TRBV27 - TGTGCCAGCAGGGGACCGGTGTCGGGTGAAAAACTGTTTTTT CASRGPVSGEKLFF
TRBJ2-7 - TRBV6-2/TRBV6-3 - TGTGCCAGCGCAGGCGGCCCGGCCTACGAGCAGTACTTC CASAGGPAYEQYF
TRBJ1-1 many TRBV5-1 - TGCGCCAGCAGCTTCGGACGGGTCACTGAAGCTTTCTTT CASSFGRVTEAFF